One and the same sample provided the 16 T cell receptor beta chains below, sequenced in a study of beta chain features in type 1 diabetes (dated by TCRdb to between 2018 and 2020). Paper-wide results and their limitations: A moderate but significant shortening of TCRB CDR3 length was observed in type 1 diabetes patients in all four CD4+ subsets.

No antigen has been identified for these receptors. To prepare the library, the immunoSEQ multiplex PCR assay was applied. The High Capacity cDNA Reverse Transcription Kit was used to reverse transcribe all of the isolated RNA, meaning that expressed TCRB transcripts were what got sequenced. Entries here come from immuneACCESS through TCRdb and include only in-frame sequences with V and J called. Some clones fail to appear in such tables; in the studies checked, an unresolved V gene covers under half of the shortfall, and the cause of the remainder is unknown. Across this sample there are some 360,000 clones, with over 9% seen only once. The ten largest clones take up about 0.64% of the sample. The sequenced sample consisted of central memory CD4+ T cells from blood. Receptors were obtained from a man between 25 and 39 years old with type 1 diabetes.

Here the CDR3 reads CASSRAAVGQETQYF. CDR3 coding DNA: TGCGCCAGCAGCCGGGCGGCTGTGGGTCAAGAGACCCAGTACTTC. This chain uses TRBV4-1 with TRBJ2-5; unclear D gene. V lost 4 bases to trimming and J lost 2 bases, with 14 bases between them. CDR3 length: 15 amino acids. CDR1 is MGHRA, CDR2 YSYEKL, per germline.

This clone turned up a few times. The V call is TRBV7-9, the J call TRBJ2-7, with 8 nucleotides matching TRBD1. The germline V gene encodes CDR1 SEHNR and CDR2 FQNEAQ (reference sequence). Trimming at V came to 2 bases and at J to 2 bases, leaving 8 bases not matched to a gene. CDR3 length: 16 amino acids. In DNA, the CDR3 is TGTGCCAGCAGCTTATCAGGGGGCGCTTGGGCCTACGAGCAGTACTTC. Translated: CASSLSGGAWAYEQYF.

This clone was recorded many times. The chain recombines TRBV10-3 with TRBJ2-3; D ambiguous. V was clipped by 2 bases and J by 4 bases, with 1 base between them. Germline V lookup: CDR1 ENHRY, CDR2 SYGVKD. This CDR3 is 11 amino acids long. The CDR3 bases are TGTGCCATCAGTGAGGCAGATACGCAGTATTTT. Amino acids: CAISEADTQYF.

This clone was counted a few times. The chain couples TRBV7-3 to TRBJ2-1, with 8 bases lining up with TRBD2. Germline-derived CDR1 and CDR2 are SGHTA and FQGTGA. Unmatched junction bases numbered 7, after V lost 2 bases and J lost 7 bases. The CDR3 consists of 15 residues. The CDR3 coding sequence is TGTGCCAGCAGCTTAGGACTAGCCAACAGAAATGAGCAGTTCTTC. Its translation: CASSLGLANRNEQFF.

This clone was recorded a few times. The chain couples TRBV18 to TRBJ2-3; no reliable D call. CDR1 is KGHSH, CDR2 LQKENI, per germline. The CDR3 loop spans 13 amino acids. V was cut by 0 bases and J by 5 bases, with 6 bases left in between. The CDR3 nucleotides read TGTGCCAGCTCACCACCGGGTGGAGATACGCAGTATTTT. Encoded protein: CASSPPGGDTQYF. The complete variable domain, with remaining parts taken from reference TRBV18 and TRBJ2-3, reads NAGVMQNPRHLVRRRGQEARLRCSPMKGHSHVYWYRQLPEEGLKFMVYLQKENIIDESGMPKERFSAEFPKEGPSILRIQQVVRGDSAAYFCASSPPGGDTQYFGPGTRLTVL.

This clone appeared many times. Different DNA sequences within this sample yield the same CDR3. The genes are TRBV5-4 and TRBJ2-3; D remains unclear. The germline V gene encodes CDR1 SGHNT and CDR2 YYREEE (reference sequence). This CDR3 spans 14 amino acids. Trimming pared 0 bases from V and 0 bases from J, leaving 5 bases between. CDR3: CASSLETSTDTQYF. The DNA of the CDR3 is TGTGCCAGCAGCTTGGAGACGAGCACAGATACGCAGTATTTT.

This clone was detected a few times. V gene TRBV10-2 combines with J gene TRBJ2-3; no clear D gene. Deletions cut 4 bases from V and 2 bases from J, with 4 bases between. The CDR3 covers 12 residues. Germline V lookup: CDR1 WSHSY, CDR2 SAAADI. In nucleotides, the CDR3 is TGCGCCAGCAGTGGTTCCACAGATACGCAGTATTTT. This translates into CASSGSTDTQYF.

The sample holds a few counts of this clone. This rearrangement joins TRBV4-2 to TRBJ2-7; TRBD2 might be the D (5 bases). The CDR3 totals 16 residues. V shed 3 bases and J shed 4 bases, with 19 bases lying between them. The germline CDR1 and CDR2 sequences are LGHNA and YNFKEQ. The CDR3 sequence is CASSHSLKQRGYEQYF. CDR3 bases: TGTGCCAGCAGCCATTCTCTCAAGCAGAGAGGGTACGAGCAGTACTTC.

This clone was detected only a few times. The J gene is TRBJ2-1, the V gene TRBV28; TRBD1 is a possible D gene (6 bases). V dropped 4 bases and J dropped 5 bases, with 18 bases sitting between them. The CDR3 runs 16 residues. Germline assignment: CDR1 MDHEN and CDR2 SYDVKM. The CDR3: CASSSAGTRLHNEQFF. The CDR3 DNA reads TGTGCCAGCAGTTCCGCCGGGACACGCCTCCACAATGAGCAGTTCTTC.

The sample holds a few counts of this clone. CDR3: CASSENRGTQETQYF. As DNA, the CDR3 is TGTGCCAGCAGCGAAAACAGGGGAACCCAAGAGACCCAGTACTTC. The rearrangement joins TRBV7-7 to TRBJ2-5, with 7 bases identical to TRBD1. V trimming: 5 bases; J trimming: 1 base; junction bases outside the gene matches: 7. The CDR3 runs 15 residues. Germline lookup yields CDR1 SSHAT and CDR2 FNYEAQ (reference sequence).

This chain connects TRBV7-2 to TRBJ1-1, with 7 nucleotides matching TRBD1. Losses at the gene ends were 2 bases for V and 5 bases for J; bases not matched to a gene: 8. Germline loops: CDR1 SGHTA, CDR2 FQGNSA. This CDR3 has 15 residues. CDR3 sequence reads: CASSLYGRGGTEAFF. CDR3 DNA: TGTGCCAGCAGCTTATACGGCAGGGGGGGGACTGAAGCTTTCTTT.

This chain connects TRBV18 to TRBJ2-2, with 10 bases identical to TRBD2. Germline lookup yields CDR1 KGHSH and CDR2 LQKENI. The length of the CDR3 is 15 residues. J lost 5 bases, V lost 3 bases, and 3 bases had no gene match. The CDR3 here is CASSPLLAGTGELFF. The CDR3 DNA is TGTGCCAGCTCACCTTTACTAGCGGGAACCGGGGAGCTGTTTTTT.

This chain uses TRBV7-2 with TRBJ1-5; D not resolved. In germline, CDR1 is SGHTA, CDR2 FQGNSA. CDR3 length: 13 residues. Trimming took 1 base from V and 6 from J, leaving 7 bases between them. The CDR3, as DNA: TGTGCCAGCAGCTTAGGCTTACTTCAGCCCCAGCATTTT. Amino acids: CASSLGLLQPQHF.

The rearrangement uses TRBV6-4 and TRBJ1-4; D is unresolved. The CDR3 consists of 11 residues. CDR1 is MRHNA, CDR2 SNTAGT, per germline. Deletions cut 7 bases from V and 8 bases from J, with 8 bases between. The CDR3 spells CASTGEEKLFF. As DNA, the CDR3 is TGTGCCAGCACCGGGGAGGAAAAACTGTTTTTT.

This chain connects TRBV28 to TRBJ2-7; no firm D call. V lost 6 bases to trimming and J lost 4 bases, with 7 bases between them. The CDR3 runs to 11 residues. CDR1 is MDHEN and CDR2 is SYDVKM in the germline V gene. CDR3 region: CASREDYEQYF. The DNA for the CDR3 is TGTGCCAGCAGGGAAGATTACGAGCAGTACTTC.

The V call is TRBV2, the J call TRBJ2-2, with 7 bases lining up with TRBD2. The junction had 5 bases not matched to a gene; V was cut back by 3 bases and J by 4 bases. This CDR3 is 15 amino acids long. Germline CDR1 is SNHLY and CDR2 is FYNNEI. CDR3 in amino acids: CASSEASGFTGELFF. CDR3 coding DNA: TGTGCCAGCAGTGAGGCTAGCGGATTCACCGGGGAGCTGTTTTTT.